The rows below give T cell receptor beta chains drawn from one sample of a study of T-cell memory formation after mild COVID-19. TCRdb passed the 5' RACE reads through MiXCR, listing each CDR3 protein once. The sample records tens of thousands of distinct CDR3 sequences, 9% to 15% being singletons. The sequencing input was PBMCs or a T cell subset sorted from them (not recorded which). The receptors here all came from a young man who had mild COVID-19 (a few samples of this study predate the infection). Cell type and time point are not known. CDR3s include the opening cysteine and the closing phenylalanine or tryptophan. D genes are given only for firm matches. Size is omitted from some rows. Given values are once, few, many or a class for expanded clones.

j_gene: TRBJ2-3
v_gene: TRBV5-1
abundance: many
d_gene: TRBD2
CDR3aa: CASSRWTSGGNTQYF
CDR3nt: TGCGCCAGCAGCCGTTGGACTAGCGGGGGGAATACGCAGTATTTT

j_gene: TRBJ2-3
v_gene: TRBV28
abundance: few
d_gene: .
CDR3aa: CASSTLGTTDTQYF
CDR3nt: TGTGCCAGCAGTACCCTGGGCACCACAGATACGCAGTATTTT

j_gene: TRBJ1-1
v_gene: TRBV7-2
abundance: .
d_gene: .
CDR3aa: CASSLLTEAFF
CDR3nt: TGTGCCAGCAGCTTACTCACTGAAGCTTTCTTT

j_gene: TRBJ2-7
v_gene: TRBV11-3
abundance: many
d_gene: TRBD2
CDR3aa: CASSLSGGNDEQYF
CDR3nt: TGTGCCAGCAGCTTAAGCGGGGGAAACGACGAGCAGTACTTC

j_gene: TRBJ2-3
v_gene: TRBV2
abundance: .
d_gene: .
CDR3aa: CASTTSLADTQYF
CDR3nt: TGTGCCAGCACCACTAGCTTAGCAGATACGCAGTATTTT

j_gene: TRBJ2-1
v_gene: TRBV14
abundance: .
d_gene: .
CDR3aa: CASSQVGGQYNEKFF
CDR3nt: TGTGCCAGCAGCCAGGTGGGGGGGCAATACAATGAGAAGTTCTTC

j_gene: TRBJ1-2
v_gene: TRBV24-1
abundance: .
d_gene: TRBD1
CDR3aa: CATSGSQGPSNYGYTF
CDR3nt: TGTGCCACCAGTGGATCACAGGGGCCCTCAAACTATGGCTACACCTTC

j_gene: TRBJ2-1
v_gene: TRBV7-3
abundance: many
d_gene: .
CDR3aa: CASSLSPLGFSGNEQFF
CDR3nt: TGTGCCAGCAGCCTGTCCCCATTGGGCTTCTCGGGGAATGAGCAGTTCTTC

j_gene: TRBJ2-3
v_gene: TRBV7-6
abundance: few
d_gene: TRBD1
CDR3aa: CASSKTGQGADTQYF
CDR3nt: TGTGCCAGCAGTAAAACGGGACAGGGGGCAGATACGCAGTATTTT

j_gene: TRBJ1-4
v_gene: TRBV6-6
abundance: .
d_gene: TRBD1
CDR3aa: CASSHSLQGTATNEKLFF
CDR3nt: TGTGCCAGCAGTCACTCCCTACAGGGGACAGCAACTAATGAAAAACTGTTTTTT

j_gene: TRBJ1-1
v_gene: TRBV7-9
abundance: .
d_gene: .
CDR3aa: CASSKTKNTEAFF
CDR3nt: TGTGCCAGCAGTAAAACGAAGAACACTGAAGCTTTCTTT

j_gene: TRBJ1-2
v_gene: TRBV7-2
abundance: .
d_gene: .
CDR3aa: CASRPQTGGFNYGYTF
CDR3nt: TGTGCCAGCAGGCCCCAGACAGGTGGTTTTAACTATGGCTACACCTTC

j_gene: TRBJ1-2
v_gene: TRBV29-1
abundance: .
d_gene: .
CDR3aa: CSVYLNYGYTF
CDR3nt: TGCAGCGTTTATCTGAACTATGGCTACACCTTC

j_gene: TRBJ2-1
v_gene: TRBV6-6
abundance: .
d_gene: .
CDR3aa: CASSHYRVNEQFF
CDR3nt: TGTGCCAGCAGTCATTACAGGGTGAATGAGCAGTTCTTC

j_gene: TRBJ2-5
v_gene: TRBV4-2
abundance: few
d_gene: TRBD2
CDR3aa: CASSFGGAGETQYF
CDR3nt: TGTGCCAGCAGCTTCGGGGGGGCCGGTGAGACCCAGTACTTC

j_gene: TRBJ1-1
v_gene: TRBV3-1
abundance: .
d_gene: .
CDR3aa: CASSQDGWNTEAFF
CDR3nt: TGTGCCAGCAGCCAAGACGGCTGGAACACTGAAGCTTTCTTT

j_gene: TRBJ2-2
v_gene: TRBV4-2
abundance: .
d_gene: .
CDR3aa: CASSQVSAGELFF
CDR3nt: TGTGCCAGCAGCCAGGTTTCGGCCGGGGAGCTGTTTTTT

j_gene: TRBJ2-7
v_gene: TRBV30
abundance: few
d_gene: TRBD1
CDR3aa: CAWSPSGGYEQYF
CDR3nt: TGTGCCTGGAGCCCGTCAGGGGGCTACGAGCAGTACTTC

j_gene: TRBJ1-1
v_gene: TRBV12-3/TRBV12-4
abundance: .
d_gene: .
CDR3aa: CASTPQSWNTEAFF
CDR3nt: TGTGCCAGCACCCCACAGTCCTGGAACACTGAAGCTTTCTTT

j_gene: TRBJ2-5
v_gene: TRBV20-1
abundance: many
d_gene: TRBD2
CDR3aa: CSARATSGKETQYF
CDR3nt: TGCAGTGCTAGAGCGACTAGCGGCAAAGAGACCCAGTACTTC

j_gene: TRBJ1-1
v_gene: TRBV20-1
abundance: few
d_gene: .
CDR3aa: CSARDLEGFTEAFF
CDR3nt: TGCAGTGCTAGAGATTTGGAGGGGTTCACTGAAGCTTTCTTT

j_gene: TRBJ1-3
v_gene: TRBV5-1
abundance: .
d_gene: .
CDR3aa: CASSLDGSSGNTIYF
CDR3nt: TGCGCCAGCAGCTTGGACGGCAGCTCTGGAAACACCATATATTTT